This T cell receptor beta chain came from a study of blood T cell repertoires in COVID-19. Study background: The origin of the acute and convalescent COVID-19 samples was the United States, Italy and Spain. T cells, B-cell-depleted T cells, or PBMCs supplied cDNA or gDNA.

Seattle researchers signed up patients amid active infection and tracked them longitudinally. The germline V and J ends were trimmed by 4 bases and 1 base, with 14 bases remaining between them. The length of the CDR3 is 16 residues. Per germline, CDR1 MNHEY and CDR2 SVGEGT. Authors' analysis steps: Quantification of nucleated cells was approximated via reference gene primer amplification. TCRdb keeps only in-frame clones here, not all; method: immunoSEQ multiplex PCR. The DNA gave D and trimming, while V, J and clone size come from that table. The table has over 200,000 clones, just under 90% seen once; the top ten hold less than 3%.

This sequence was found in a man aged 30 to 39 with COVID-19, enrolled during active disease. The gene calls are TRBV6-2 or TRBV6-3 and TRBJ1-5, with D possibly matching TRBD1 (5 bases). Sequencing was done on a sample of peripheral blood. CDR3 bases: TGTGCCAGCAGTTCCCCACGGGCAGGGAGCAATCAGCCCCAGCATTTT. This encodes CASSSPRAGSNQPQHF.